Listed here are 17 T cell receptor beta chains from one sample, sequenced in a study of shared clonotypes between healthy human individuals. The method was immunoSEQ multiplex PCR; TCRdb's version includes in-frame clones alone and lacks a portion of them. Among 550,000 to 750,000 clones, about 90% were seen once, and the ten largest hold 24%. CD45RO-negative cells were positively selected for CCR7, leaving out terminally differentiated effector memory CD45RA+ cells. The material sequenced was naive CD8+ T cells sorted from blood. The receptors derive from a man under 40 in good health.

The chain recombines TRBV7-2 with TRBJ2-1; D remains ambiguous. V was clipped by 5 bases and J by 4 bases, with 9 bases between them. Germline CDR1 is SGHTA and CDR2 is FQGNSA. CDR3 length: 13 residues. The CDR3 DNA reads TGTGCCAGCAGCCCACCTGGTTACAATGAGCAGTTCTTC. Encoded protein: CASSPPGYNEQFF.

The chain carries TRBV19 and TRBJ2-5, with 12 bases lining up with TRBD2. This CDR3 is built from 16 residues. Germline lookup yields CDR1 LNHDA and CDR2 SQIVND (reference sequence). Trimming at V came to 3 bases and at J to 5 bases, leaving 7 bases not matched to a gene. The CDR3: CASSILPTSGSETQYF. The DNA for the CDR3 is TGTGCCAGTAGTATCCTCCCGACTAGCGGGAGTGAGACCCAGTACTTC.

The genes are TRBV18 and TRBJ2-7, with 8 bases lining up with TRBD2. Germline CDR1 KGHSH, CDR2 LQKENI. V lost 0 bases to trimming and J lost 3 bases; unmatched junction nucleotides: 1. This CDR3 contains 14 residues. As DNA, the CDR3 is TGTGCCAGCTCACCACCTAGCGGGAACTACGAGCAGTACTTC. It yields the protein CASSPPSGNYEQYF. Together with reference TRBV18 and TRBJ2-7, the CDR3 gives the full variable domain: NAGVMQNPRHLVRRRGQEARLRCSPMKGHSHVYWYRQLPEEGLKFMVYLQKENIIDESGMPKERFSAEFPKEGPSILRIQQVVRGDSAAYFCASSPPSGNYEQYFGPGTRLTVT.

The V gene is TRBV10-3, the J gene TRBJ2-7; unclear D gene. This CDR3 is built from 13 residues. CDR1 and CDR2 (germline): ENHRY, SYGVKD. V dropped 0 bases and J dropped 6 bases, with 9 bases sitting between them. The CDR3 bases are TGTGCCATCAGTGAGTCGAACAAGGTCGAGCAGTACTTC. It yields the protein CAISESNKVEQYF.

The chain uses TRBV7-9 and TRBJ1-1; D perhaps matches TRBD1 (5 bases). This CDR3 has 14 amino acids. Trimming cost V 5 bases and J 4 bases, with 14 bases left between them. From germline, CDR1 is SEHNR and CDR2 FQNEAQ (reference sequence). The CDR3 sequence: CASSPPGGRTEAFF. The CDR3 nucleotides read TGTGCCAGCAGCCCACCTGGGGGTCGCACTGAAGCTTTCTTT.

The chain has TRBV30 and TRBJ2-7; weak D call: TRBD2 (5 bases). The CDR3 has 13 amino acids. V was clipped by 5 bases and J by 6 bases, with 17 bases between them. Germline assignment: CDR1 GTSNPN and CDR2 SVGIG (reference sequence). In DNA form, the CDR3 reads TGTGCCTGGGGGAAGCCGGGAACAGTCGAGCAGTACTTC. This encodes CAWGKPGTVEQYF.

This chain connects TRBV25-1 to TRBJ2-7, with 9 bases matching TRBD1. The CDR3 consists of 18 residues. CDR1 is MGHDK and CDR2 is SYGVNS in the germline V gene. Trimming removed 5 bases from V and 1 base from J; junction bases left unmatched: 15. The CDR3 is CASSFSRGQGILSYEQYF. The DNA of the CDR3 is TGTGCCAGCAGTTTTAGCAGGGGACAGGGTATCCTATCCTACGAGCAGTACTTC.

The chain couples TRBV23-1 to TRBJ2-4; a possible D gene is TRBD1 (6 bases). TRBV23-1 is an open reading frame, and its role is uncertain. There are 16 residues in the CDR3. Trimming cost V 0 bases and J 1 base, with 10 bases left between them. This chain's CDR3 is CASSQSPQGAKNIQYF. CDR3 DNA: TGCGCCAGCAGTCAATCCCCCCAGGGGGCCAAAAACATTCAGTACTTC.

In its sample, this clone was seen once. V is TRBV29-1 and J is TRBJ2-7; D uncertain. The length of the CDR3 is 13 residues. Germline V gene lookup returns CDR1 SQVTM and CDR2 ANQGSEA. V was trimmed by 0 bases and J by 1 base, leaving 7 bases between them. CDR3 sequence reads: CSVEDGVSYEQYF. The CDR3 DNA reads TGCAGCGTTGAAGATGGGGTTTCCTACGAGCAGTACTTC.

The V call is TRBV6-5, the J call TRBJ2-1; D is unclear. V was shortened by 6 bases and J by 3 bases, with 15 bases between the two germline ends. The germline gives CDR1 MNHEY, CDR2 SVGAGI. This CDR3 contains 15 residues. The DNA of the CDR3 is TGTGCCAGCAGGCAGTCCTTAGACTTCTACAATGAGCAGTTCTTC. Its translation is CASRQSLDFYNEQFF.

This clone was found once. V usage is TRBV27 and J usage is TRBJ2-1; 9 nucleotides line up with TRBD2. V shed 8 bases and J 5 bases; nucleotides not matched to a gene: 10. The CDR3 has 15 residues. The germline CDR1 and CDR2 sequences are MNHEY and SMNVEV (reference sequence). CDR3 sequence reads: CASSPLAGLDNEQFF. CDR3 DNA: TGTGCCAGCTCCCCTCTAGCGGGACTCGACAATGAGCAGTTCTTC.

V usage is TRBV28 and J usage is TRBJ1-5; D unresolved. Deletions cut 7 bases from V and 4 bases from J, with 14 bases between. The length of the CDR3 is 14 residues. Germline values: CDR1 MDHEN, CDR2 SYDVKM. The CDR3 reads CASTWSVGNQPQHF. The CDR3 DNA is TGTGCCAGCACCTGGTCGGTGGGTAATCAGCCCCAGCATTTT.

The chain joins TRBV27 to TRBJ2-7; a weak D match, TRBD2 (6 bases). V lost 5 bases, J lost 3 bases, and 17 bases lay in between. CDR1 is MNHEY and CDR2 is SMNVEV in the germline V gene (reference sequence). This CDR3 comprises 15 residues. The CDR3 nucleotides are TGTGCCAGCAGTACCGGACGGACGGGAGTCTACGAGCAGTACTTC. Protein: CASSTGRTGVYEQYF.

The V call is TRBV27, the J call TRBJ1-4, with D perhaps matching TRBD1 (5 bases). Germline CDR1 reads MNHEY; CDR2 reads SMNVEV (reference sequence). With 6 bases removed from V and 8 bases from J, the gap between germline ends came to 7 bases. This CDR3 has 11 amino acids. The CDR3 nucleotides are TGTGCCAGCAGGGGGCGCGAAAAACTGTTTTTT. It specifies CASRGREKLFF.

V is TRBV7-6 and J is TRBJ1-5; no clear D. Deletions cut 5 bases from V and 5 bases from J, with 13 bases between. This CDR3 comprises 14 residues. Germline CDR1 SGHVS, CDR2 FNYEAQ. The CDR3 sequence: CASSPQSSYQPQHF. CDR3 nucleotide sequence: TGTGCCAGCAGCCCACAGAGTTCCTATCAGCCCCAGCATTTT.

This clone occurred a few times. This CDR3 is also generated by other DNA sequences in the sample. V is TRBV7-9 and J is TRBJ2-2, with D unresolved. CDR1 SEHNR and CDR2 FQNEAQ come from the germline V gene (reference sequence). V dropped 1 base and J dropped 4 bases, with 1 base sitting between them. The CDR3 contains 12 residues. The CDR3 DNA reads TGTGCCAGCAGCTTAGGCACCGGGGAGCTGTTTTTT. It is translated as CASSLGTGELFF. The variable domain in full, completed from reference TRBV7-9 and TRBJ2-2, reads DTGVSQNPRHKITKRGQNVTFRCDPISEHNRLYWYRQTLGQGPEFLTYFQNEAQLEKSRLLSDRFSAERPKGSFSTLEIQRTEQGDSAMYLCASSLGTGELFFGEGSRLTVL.

V gene TRBV4-1 combines with J gene TRBJ2-5, with a tentative D call TRBD2 (6 bases). Germline assignment: CDR1 MGHRA and CDR2 YSYEKL. This CDR3 comprises 14 residues. V was shortened by 1 base and J by 5 bases, with 11 bases between the two germline ends. The CDR3 DNA follows: TGCGCCAGCAGCCAAGCGGGGGTGACTGAGACCCAGTACTTC. Protein: CASSQAGVTETQYF.